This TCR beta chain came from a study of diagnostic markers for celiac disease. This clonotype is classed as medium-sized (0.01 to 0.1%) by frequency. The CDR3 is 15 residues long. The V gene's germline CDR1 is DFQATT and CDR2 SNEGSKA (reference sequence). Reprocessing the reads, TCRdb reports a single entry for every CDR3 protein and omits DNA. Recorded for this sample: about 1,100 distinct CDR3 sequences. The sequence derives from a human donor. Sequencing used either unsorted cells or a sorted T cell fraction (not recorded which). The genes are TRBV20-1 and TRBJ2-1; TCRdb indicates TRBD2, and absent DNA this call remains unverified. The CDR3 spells CSAKIGTSGLDEQFF.